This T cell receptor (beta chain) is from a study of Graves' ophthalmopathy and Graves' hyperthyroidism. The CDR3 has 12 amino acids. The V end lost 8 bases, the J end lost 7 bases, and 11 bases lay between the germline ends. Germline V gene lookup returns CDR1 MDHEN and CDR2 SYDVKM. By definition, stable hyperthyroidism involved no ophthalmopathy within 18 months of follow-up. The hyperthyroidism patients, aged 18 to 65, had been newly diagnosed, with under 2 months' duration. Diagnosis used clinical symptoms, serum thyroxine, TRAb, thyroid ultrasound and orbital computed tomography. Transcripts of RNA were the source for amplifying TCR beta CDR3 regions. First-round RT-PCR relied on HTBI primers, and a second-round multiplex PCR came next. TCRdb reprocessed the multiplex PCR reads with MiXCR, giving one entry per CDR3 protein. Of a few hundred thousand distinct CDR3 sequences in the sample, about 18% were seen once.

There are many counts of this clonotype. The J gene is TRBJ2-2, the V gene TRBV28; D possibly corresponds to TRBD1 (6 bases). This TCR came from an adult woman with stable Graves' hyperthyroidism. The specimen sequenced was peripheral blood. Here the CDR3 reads CASCQGGGELFF. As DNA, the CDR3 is TGTGCCAGCTGTCAAGGGGGCGGGGAGCTGTTTTTT.